The 12 T cell receptor beta chains in this list originate from one sample, sequenced in a study of CD8 T cells in Susac syndrome. Random-hexamer reverse transcription was applied to roughly 0.5 to 1 ug RNA. TCRdb redid the calling of the immunoSEQ multiplex PCR reads with MiXCR, one entry per CDR3 protein. The table lists some 100,000 distinct CDR3 sequences, less than 95% of them singletons. The sample comprised CD8+ T cells from PBMCs. These receptors were collected from a human donor in good health.

V usage is TRBV18 and J usage is TRBJ2-7; D is unresolved. Trimming stripped 8 bases from V and 2 bases from J, with 7 bases between. Germline V gene sequence: CDR1 KGHSH, CDR2 LQKENI. CDR3 length: 11 amino acids. CDR3 amino acids: CASQGTYEQYF. In DNA form, the CDR3 reads TGTGCCAGCCAAGGAACCTACGAGCAGTACTTC.

The CDR3 region has the DNA TGTGCCAGCAGCCACGGTCCGGGACAGGGGGCGGCTTTCTTT. Translated, it gives CASSHGPGQGAAFF. The rearrangement uses TRBV3-1 and TRBJ1-1, with TRBD1 matching over 12 bases. This CDR3 spans 14 amino acids. With 3 bases clipped from V and 11 bases from J, the junction kept 7 bases outside the gene matches. Germline CDR1 LGHDT, CDR2 YNNKEL (reference sequence).

The chain uses TRBV6-1 and TRBJ1-2; D is uncertain. The V end lost 9 bases, the J end lost 0 bases, and 8 bases lay between the germline ends. The CDR3 consists of 12 residues. Germline CDR1 reads MNHNS; CDR2 reads SASEGT. CDR3 sequence reads: CASRRANYGYTF. The DNA of the CDR3 is TGTGCCAGTCGTAGGGCTAACTATGGCTACACCTTC.

J is TRBJ2-1 and V is TRBV14; D gene uncertain. Between the trimmed V and J ends, which lost 1 base and 3 bases, there was a span of 4 bases. There are 13 residues in the CDR3. CDR1 and CDR2 from the germline V gene are SGHDN and FVKESK. CDR3 loop: CASSQGLYNEQFF. The CDR3 DNA reads as TGTGCCAGCAGCCAAGGGCTCTACAATGAGCAGTTCTTC.

CDR3 sequence reads: CASSSQGPNTEAFF. The CDR3 DNA is TGTGCCAGCAGTTCCCAGGGGCCGAACACTGAAGCTTTCTTT. The chain couples TRBV12-3 or TRBV12-4 to TRBJ1-1; a weak D match, TRBD1 (6 bases). The V and J ends lost 4 bases and 1 base respectively, with 10 bases between them. The CDR3 sequence is 14 residues long.

V usage is TRBV3-1 and J usage is TRBJ2-7; 7 bases line up with TRBD1. V was pared by 4 bases and J by 3 bases, with 9 bases of the junction left unmatched. CDR3 size: 15 residues. Germline CDR1 LGHDT, CDR2 YNNKEL (reference sequence). CDR3 DNA sequence: TGTGCCAGCAGCCGGCAGAGGACAGGCGTCTACGAGCAGTACTTC. Its protein product is CASSRQRTGVYEQYF.

J is TRBJ2-2 and V is TRBV7-3; D may match TRBD1 or TRBD2 (5 bases each). Trimming stripped 5 bases from V and 2 bases from J, with 6 bases between. This CDR3 is built from 13 residues. Germline-derived CDR1 and CDR2 are SGHTA and FQGTGA. The CDR3 protein is CASSRDNTGELFF. The CDR3 DNA is TGTGCCAGCAGCCGGGACAACACCGGGGAGCTGTTTTTT.

The chain combines TRBV5-5 with TRBJ2-7, with 8 bases lining up with TRBD1. CDR3 length equals 14 residues. The J segment lost 3 bases and the V segment lost 1 base, leaving 3 bases of the junction unmatched. Per germline, CDR1 SGHKS and CDR2 YYEKEE (reference sequence). CDR3 residues: CASSLKTGGYEQYF. CDR3 bases: TGTGCCAGCAGCTTGAAAACAGGGGGCTACGAGCAGTACTTC.

J is TRBJ2-7 and V is TRBV6-6; 9 positions agree with TRBD2. CDR3 size: 13 residues. With 5 bases clipped from V and 2 bases from J, the junction kept 1 base outside the gene matches. The germline V gene encodes CDR1 MNHNY and CDR2 SVGAGI (reference sequence). The CDR3 here is CASSPSGTYEQYF. DNA for the CDR3: TGTGCCAGCAGTCCTAGCGGGACCTACGAGCAGTACTTC.

The chain has TRBV5-1 and TRBJ2-7; D not resolved. The length of the CDR3 is 13 residues. Trimming pared 0 bases from V and 5 bases from J, leaving 9 bases between. Germline V gene lookup returns CDR1 SGHRS and CDR2 YFSETQ. The DNA of the CDR3 is TGCGCCAGCAGCTTGGGTTCGGGTGACGAGCAGTACTTC. It encodes CASSLGSGDEQYF.

V gene TRBV5-1 combines with J gene TRBJ1-2, with a tentative D call TRBD1 (5 bases). CDR1 is SGHRS, CDR2 YFSETQ, per germline. This CDR3 contains 15 residues. The V and J ends lost 0 bases and 8 bases respectively, with 17 bases between them. The CDR3 is CASSLAPQGPRGYTF. As DNA, the CDR3 is TGCGCCAGCAGCTTGGCCCCGCAGGGACCTCGCGGCTACACCTTC.

V usage is TRBV7-2 and J usage is TRBJ2-5; D remains unclear. Germline V gene lookup returns CDR1 SGHTA and CDR2 FQGNSA. The CDR3 totals 15 residues. V lost 1 base to trimming and J lost 4 bases, with 13 bases between them. This CDR3 is CASSLGTSKAETQYF. The DNA of the CDR3 is TGTGCCAGCAGCTTAGGGACGTCGAAGGCAGAGACCCAGTACTTC. The full variable domain, rest sourced from reference TRBV7-2 and TRBJ2-5, is GAGVSQSPSNKVTEKGKDVELRCDPISGHTALYWYRQSLGQGLEFLIYFQGNSAPDKSGLPSDRFSAERTGGSVSTLTIQRTQQEDSAVYLCASSLGTSKAETQYFGPGTRLLVL.